The entry that follows covers one T cell receptor beta chain sequence. Its antigen is unknown. TCRdb's copy holds only in-frame clones and misses some; the assay was immunoSEQ multiplex PCR. The sample shows 40,000 to 50,000 clones, 85% to 90% of them seen only once. This specimen belongs to a study of OX40 agonist ivuxolimab in advanced cancers. The ends were cut back, 4 bases at V and 0 bases at J, with 16 bases in the middle. Germline values: CDR1 SGHRS, CDR2 YFSETQ. This CDR3 is 16 amino acids long. Overall study findings and caveats: On average, CD8+ T cells had more expanded clones than CD4+. Expansion of clones was among the lowest in partial responders at 0.1-3.0 mg/kg.

Source: CD4+ or CD8+ T cells sorted from blood, taken in a trial of the OX40 agonist ivuxolimab. This chain links TRBV5-1 with TRBJ1-1; the D gene is possibly TRBD1 (5 bases). This TCR was sampled from an adult with an advanced solid tumor such as melanoma, head and neck, liver or kidney cancer. The CDR3 bases are TGCGCCAGCAGCCCCCGGGAAGGGGCACTGAACACTGAAGCTTTCTTT. Translated, it gives CASSPREGALNTEAFF.